Below, one TCR beta chain is given with its context. Germline V gives CDR1 DFQATT, CDR2 SNEGSKA (reference sequence). This CDR3 spans 18 amino acids. J gave up 0 bases and V 0 bases, and 8 bases lay outside the gene matches. The source of the sample is a study of patients and donors after allogeneic stem cell transplantation. MiXCR was run by TCRdb on the RT-PCR reads, yielding one entry per CDR3 protein. In the table there are around 31,000 distinct CDR3 sequences, approximately 7% of which are singletons. The receptor's source is a human donor who was either an allogeneic HSCT recipient or a stem cell or donor lymphocyte infusion donor (not recorded which). It is not recorded whose cells these are; they may come from a transplant donor. Sequences were obtained from blood, either unsorted or a sorted T cell fraction (not recorded which). V gene TRBV20-1 combines with J gene TRBJ2-6, with 7 bases lining up with TRBD2. This CDR3 is CSARDPIGGSSGANVLTF. In DNA, the CDR3 is TGCAGTGCTAGAGACCCCATCGGCGGGAGCTCTGGGGCCAACGTCCTGACTTTC.